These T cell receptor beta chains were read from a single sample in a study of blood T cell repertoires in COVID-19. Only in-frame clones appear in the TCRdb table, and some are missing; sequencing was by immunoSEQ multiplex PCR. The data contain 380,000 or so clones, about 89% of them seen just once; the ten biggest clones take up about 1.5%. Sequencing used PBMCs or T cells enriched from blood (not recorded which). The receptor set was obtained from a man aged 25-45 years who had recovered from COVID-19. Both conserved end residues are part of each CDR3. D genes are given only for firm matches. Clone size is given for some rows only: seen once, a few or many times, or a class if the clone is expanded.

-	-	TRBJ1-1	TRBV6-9	TGTGCCAGCAGTTATTTAACAGGGAACACTGAAGCTTTCTTT	CASSYLTGNTEAFF
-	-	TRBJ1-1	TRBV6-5	TGTGCCAGCAGTCAGGCTGACAGGCGGGGGGCTGAAGCTTTCTTT	CASSQADRRGAEAFF
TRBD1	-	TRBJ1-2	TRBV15	TGTGCCACCAGCCGCAAGGGACAGGACCCCAACTATGGCTACACCTTC	CATSRKGQDPNYGYTF
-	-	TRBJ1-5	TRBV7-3	TGTGCCAGCAGCCCCAAGCCCCAGCATTTT	CASSPKPQHF
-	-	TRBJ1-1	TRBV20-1	TGCAGTGCTAGTATCGGGGACACTGAAGCTTTCTTT	CSASIGDTEAFF
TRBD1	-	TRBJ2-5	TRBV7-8	TGTGCCAGCAGCCCTTCCTCAACCCGTCGACAGGGGAAGGGAGAGACCCAGTACTTC	CASSPSSTRRQGKGETQYF
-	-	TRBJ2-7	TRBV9	TGTGCCAGCAGCGTAGGGGCAGCTACCTACGAGCAGTACTTC	CASSVGAATYEQYF
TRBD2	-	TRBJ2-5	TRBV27	TGTGCCAGCAGAAGGACTAGCTGGGAGACCCAGTACTTC	CASRRTSWETQYF
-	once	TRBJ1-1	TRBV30	TGTGCCTGGCGGGGTTACAGGGTGGACACTGAAGCTTTCTTT	CAWRGYRVDTEAFF
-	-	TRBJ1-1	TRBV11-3	TGTGCCAGCGGTCGGGGGATGAACACTGAAGCTTTCTTT	CASGRGMNTEAFF
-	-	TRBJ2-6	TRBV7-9	TGTGCCAGCAGCTCCCAATTGAGGGCACTCTCTGGGGCCAACGTCCTGACTTTC	CASSSQLRALSGANVLTF
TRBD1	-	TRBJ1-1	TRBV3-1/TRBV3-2	TGTGCCAGCAGCCCTGGACAGGGCTCCGTTGCTTTCTTT	CASSPGQGSVAFF
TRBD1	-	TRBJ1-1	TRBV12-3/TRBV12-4	TGTGCCAGCAGTTCCCCCAGGGGGCAAGCTTTCTTT	CASSSPRGQAFF
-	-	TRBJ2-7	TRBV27	TGTGCCAGCAAACCTAGCGCGGGGCCCTACGAGCAGTACTTC	CASKPSAGPYEQYF
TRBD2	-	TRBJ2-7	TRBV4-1	TGCGCCAGCAGCCAAGATGACCTAGCGGGGGAATACGAGCAGTACTTC	CASSQDDLAGEYEQYF
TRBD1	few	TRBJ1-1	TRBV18	TGTGCCAGCTCCCCGAATAACAGGGGCGCAAGCACTGAAGCTTTCTTT	CASSPNNRGASTEAFF
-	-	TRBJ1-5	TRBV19	TGTGCCAGTAGCCAGGGACTGTATAGCAATCAGCCCCAGCATTTT	CASSQGLYSNQPQHF
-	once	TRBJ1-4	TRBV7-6	TGTGCCAGCAGCTTAGCGGGGGGGGCTGCTAATGAAAAACTGTTTTTT	CASSLAGGAANEKLFF
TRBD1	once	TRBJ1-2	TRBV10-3	TGTGCCATCAGTGGGGGGGACAGGTACCACACCTTC	CAISGGDRYHTF
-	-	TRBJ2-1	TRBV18	TGTGCCAGCTCACCGGTCTCGAGTAAAATTGATTACAATGAGCAGTTCTTC	CASSPVSSKIDYNEQFF
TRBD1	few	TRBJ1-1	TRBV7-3	TGTGCCAGCAGCCTTACGACAGGGGGCCAAACTGAAGCTTTCTTT	CASSLTTGGQTEAFF
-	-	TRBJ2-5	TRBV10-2	TGCGCCACAGCGGAGGAGGGATTAGGCCAAGAGACCCAGTACTTC	CATAEEGLGQETQYF
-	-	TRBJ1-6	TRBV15	TGTGCCACCAGCAGAGGGGAGGGGGAGGCCCTCCACTTT	CATSRGEGEALHF
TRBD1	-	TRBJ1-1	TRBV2	TGTGCCAGCAGTGGATGGACAGGGAACACTGAAGCTTTCTTT	CASSGWTGNTEAFF
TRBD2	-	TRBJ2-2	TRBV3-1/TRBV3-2	TGTGCCAGCAGCCCCCTAGCGGGGGGGAGTACCGGGGAGCTGTTTTTT	CASSPLAGGSTGELFF
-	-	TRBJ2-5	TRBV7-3	TGTGCCAGCAGCTCACCCCTTGAAAGGGGGGGTAGGGAGACCCAGTACTTC	CASSSPLERGGRETQYF
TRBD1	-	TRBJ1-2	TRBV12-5	TGTGCTAGTGGTTTGGTACTTGGGGACAGTTATGACTATGGCTACACCTTC	CASGLVLGDSYDYGYTF
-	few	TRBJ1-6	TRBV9	TGTGCCAGCAGCCCTCGGATCAGGGAGGATCCCCTCCACTTT	CASSPRIREDPLHF
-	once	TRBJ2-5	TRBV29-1	TGCAGCGTTGAAGATAGATCCGGGTCCCAAGAGACCCAGTACTTC	CSVEDRSGSQETQYF
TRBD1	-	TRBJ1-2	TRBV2	TGTGCCAGCAGTGATACAGGGGAGCCTAGCGGCTACACCTTC	CASSDTGEPSGYTF
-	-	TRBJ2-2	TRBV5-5	TGTGCCAGCAGCTTGGATATTTCTGGGGAGCTGTTTTTT	CASSLDISGELFF
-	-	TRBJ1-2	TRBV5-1	TGCGCCAGCAGCTTGGAAGGCAGGGCGATGGACTATGGCTACACCTTC	CASSLEGRAMDYGYTF
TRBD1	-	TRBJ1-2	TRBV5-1	TGCGCCAGCAGCCGGGGGACAGGCGGCTACACCTTC	CASSRGTGGYTF
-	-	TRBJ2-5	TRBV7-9	TGTGCCAGCAGCTTACAGGGAGCTCGGGGGGAGACCCAGTACTTC	CASSLQGARGETQYF
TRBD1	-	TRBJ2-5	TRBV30	TGTGCCTGGAGTAAAACTTCCCACAGGGGGCGGTCTTGGACCCAGTACTTC	CAWSKTSHRGRSWTQYF
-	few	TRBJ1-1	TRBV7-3	TGTGCCAGCAGCTTCCAGGGAAGCGCTGAAGCTTTCTTT	CASSFQGSAEAFF
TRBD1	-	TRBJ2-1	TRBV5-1	TGCGCCAGCAGCCCACAGACAGGGGAATACAATGAGCAGTTCTTC	CASSPQTGEYNEQFF
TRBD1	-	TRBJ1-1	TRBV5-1	TGCGCCAGCAGCCCTCACGACAGGGGGCGCGGGGGCTTCAACACTGAAGCTTTCTTT	CASSPHDRGRGGFNTEAFF
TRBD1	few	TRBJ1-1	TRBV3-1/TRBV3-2	TGTGCCAGCAGCACAGGGGGCGGGGTGAACACTGAAGCTTTCTTT	CASSTGGGVNTEAFF
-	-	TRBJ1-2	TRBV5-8	TGTGCCAGCAGCTTGGGGCAGGCCCCTGGCTACACCTTC	CASSLGQAPGYTF
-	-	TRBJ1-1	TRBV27	TGTGCCAGCAGTCCGACAGCAACGAAAATGAACACTGAAGCTTTCTTT	CASSPTATKMNTEAFF
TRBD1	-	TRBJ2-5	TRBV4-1	TGCGCCAGCAGCCAAGACGGGACAGGGCACCAAGAGACCCAGTACTTC	CASSQDGTGHQETQYF
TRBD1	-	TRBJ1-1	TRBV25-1	TGTGCCAGCAGTGGTTGGACAGGGGGCGGAATGACTGAAGCTTTCTTT	CASSGWTGGGMTEAFF
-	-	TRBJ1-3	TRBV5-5	TGTGCCAGCAGCTTGTGGGGAGCCGGAAACACCATATATTTT	CASSLWGAGNTIYF
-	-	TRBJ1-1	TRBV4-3	TGCGCCAGCAGCCCGCAGGGGTGGACTGAAGCTTTCTTT	CASSPQGWTEAFF
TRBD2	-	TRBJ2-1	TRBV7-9	TGTGCCAGCATCCTCGGCGGGGGTTTCGACAATGAGCAGTTCTTC	CASILGGGFDNEQFF
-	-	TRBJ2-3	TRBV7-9	TGTGCCAGCACCCTAAAACCCGGGATCCAGTATTTT	CASTLKPGIQYF
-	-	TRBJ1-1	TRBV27	TGTGCCAGCAGGTTCGGGTCTTCCCCTGAAGCTTTCTTT	CASRFGSSPEAFF